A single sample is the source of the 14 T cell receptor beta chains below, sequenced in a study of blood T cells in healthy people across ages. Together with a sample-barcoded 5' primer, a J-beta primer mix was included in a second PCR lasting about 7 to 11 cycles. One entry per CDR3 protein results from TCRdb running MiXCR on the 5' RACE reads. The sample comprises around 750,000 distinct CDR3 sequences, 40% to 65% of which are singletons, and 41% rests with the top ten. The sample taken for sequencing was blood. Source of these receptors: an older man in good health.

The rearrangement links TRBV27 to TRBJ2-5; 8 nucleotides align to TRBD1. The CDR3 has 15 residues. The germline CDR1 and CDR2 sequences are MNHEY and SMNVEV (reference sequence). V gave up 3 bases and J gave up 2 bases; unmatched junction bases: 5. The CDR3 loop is CASSFSGQGQETQYF. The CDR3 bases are TGTGCCAGCAGTTTTAGCGGACAGGGACAAGAGACCCAGTACTTC.

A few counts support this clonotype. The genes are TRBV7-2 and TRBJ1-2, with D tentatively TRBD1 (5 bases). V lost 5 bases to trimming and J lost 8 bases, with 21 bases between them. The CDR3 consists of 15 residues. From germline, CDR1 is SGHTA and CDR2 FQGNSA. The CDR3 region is CASSTRRDARGGYTF. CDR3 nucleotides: TGTGCCAGCAGCACAAGACGGGACGCTCGGGGAGGCTACACCTTC.

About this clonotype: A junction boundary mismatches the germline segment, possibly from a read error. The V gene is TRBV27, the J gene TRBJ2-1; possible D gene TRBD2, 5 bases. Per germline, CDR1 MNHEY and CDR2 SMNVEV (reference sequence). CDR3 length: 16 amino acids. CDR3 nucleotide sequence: TGTGCCTGCAGTTTGTTGCGAGTGGGAGTCGACAATGAGCAGTTCTTC. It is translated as CACSLLRVGVDNEQFF.

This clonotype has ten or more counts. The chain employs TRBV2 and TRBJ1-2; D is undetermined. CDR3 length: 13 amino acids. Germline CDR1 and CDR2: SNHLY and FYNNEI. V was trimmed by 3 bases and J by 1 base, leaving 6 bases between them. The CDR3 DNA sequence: TGTGCCAGCAGTGAGACCATTAACTATGGCTACACCTTC. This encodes CASSETINYGYTF.

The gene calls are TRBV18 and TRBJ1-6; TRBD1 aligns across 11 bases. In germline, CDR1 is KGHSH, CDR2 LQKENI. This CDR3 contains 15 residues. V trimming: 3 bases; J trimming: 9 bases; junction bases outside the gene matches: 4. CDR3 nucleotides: TGTGCCAGCTCACCCGGACAGGGGGCTTCTTCACCCCTCCACTTT. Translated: CASSPGQGASSPLHF.

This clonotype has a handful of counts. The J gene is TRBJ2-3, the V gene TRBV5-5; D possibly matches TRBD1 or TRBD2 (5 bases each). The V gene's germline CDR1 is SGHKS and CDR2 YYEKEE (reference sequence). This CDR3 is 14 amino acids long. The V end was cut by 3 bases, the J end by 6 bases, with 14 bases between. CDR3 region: CASSSTGPPDTQYF. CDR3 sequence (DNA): TGTGCCAGCAGCTCGACGGGACCCCCGGATACGCAGTATTTT.

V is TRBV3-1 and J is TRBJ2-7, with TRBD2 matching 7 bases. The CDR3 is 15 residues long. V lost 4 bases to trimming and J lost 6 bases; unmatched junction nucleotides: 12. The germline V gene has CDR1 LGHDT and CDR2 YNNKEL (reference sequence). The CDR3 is CASSPAGLRTGEQYF. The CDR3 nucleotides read TGTGCCAGCAGCCCAGCGGGACTCAGGACGGGCGAGCAGTACTTC.

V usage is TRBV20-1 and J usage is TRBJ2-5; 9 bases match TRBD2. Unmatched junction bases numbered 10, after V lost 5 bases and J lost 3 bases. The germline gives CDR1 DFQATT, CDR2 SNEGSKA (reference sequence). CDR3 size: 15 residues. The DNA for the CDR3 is TGCAGTGCTCCAATCGGGACTAGCTCGGAAGAGACCCAGTACTTC. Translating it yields CSAPIGTSSEETQYF.

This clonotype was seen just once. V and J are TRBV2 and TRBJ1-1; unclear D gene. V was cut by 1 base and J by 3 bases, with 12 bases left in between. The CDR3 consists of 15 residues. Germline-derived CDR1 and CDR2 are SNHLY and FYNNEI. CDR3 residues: CASSEGLSVHTEAFF. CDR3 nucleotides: TGTGCCAGCAGTGAAGGTCTTTCGGTCCACACTGAAGCTTTCTTT.

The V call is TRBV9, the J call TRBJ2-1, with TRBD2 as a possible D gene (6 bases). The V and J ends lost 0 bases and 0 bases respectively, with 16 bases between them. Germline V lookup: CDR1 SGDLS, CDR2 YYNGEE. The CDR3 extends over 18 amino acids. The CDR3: CASSVATGLGSSYNEQFF. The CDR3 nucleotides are TGTGCCAGCAGCGTAGCCACGGGACTCGGGAGCTCCTACAATGAGCAGTTCTTC.

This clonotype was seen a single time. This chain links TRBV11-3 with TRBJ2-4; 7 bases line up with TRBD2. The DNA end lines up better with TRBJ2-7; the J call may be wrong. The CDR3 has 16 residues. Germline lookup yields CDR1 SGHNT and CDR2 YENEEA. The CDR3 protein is CASSLEATGGSYEQYF. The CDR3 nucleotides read TGTGCCAGCAGCTTAGAAGCAACAGGCGGGAGCTACGAGCAGTACTTC.

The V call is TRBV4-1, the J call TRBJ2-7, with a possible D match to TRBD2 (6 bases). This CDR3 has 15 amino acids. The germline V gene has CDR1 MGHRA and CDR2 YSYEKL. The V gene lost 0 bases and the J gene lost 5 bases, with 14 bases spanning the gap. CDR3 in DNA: TGCGCCAGCAGCCAAGAAGAACGGGGACTCGACGAGCAGTACTTC. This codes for CASSQEERGLDEQYF.

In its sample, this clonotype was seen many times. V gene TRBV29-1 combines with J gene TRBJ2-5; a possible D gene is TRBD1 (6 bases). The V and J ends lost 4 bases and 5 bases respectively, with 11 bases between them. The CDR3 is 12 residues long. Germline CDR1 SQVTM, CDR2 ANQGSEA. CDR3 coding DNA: TGCAGCGTTGGTGGGCAGGGGGAGACCCAGTACTTC. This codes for CSVGGQGETQYF.

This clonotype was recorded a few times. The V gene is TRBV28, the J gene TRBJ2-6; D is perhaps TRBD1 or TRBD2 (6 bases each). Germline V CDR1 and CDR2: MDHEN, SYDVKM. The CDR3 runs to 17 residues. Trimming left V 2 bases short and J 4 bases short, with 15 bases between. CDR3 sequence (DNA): TGTGCCAGCAGTTTAGAAAGGGGGGCGGTCGGGGCCAACGTCCTGACTTTC. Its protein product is CASSLERGAVGANVLTF.